This TCR beta chain was retrieved from a study of cytomegalovirus exposure and HLA in healthy donors. Notes on the study in general: An analysis that came later showed most CMV-associated TCR beta chains appearing HLA-restricted. It was reported in a later analysis that an Asian-associated ancestry cluster showed fewer N-insertions than the approximately 700-donor mean.

Of note for this clone: The antigen remains unidentified.

The PCR had 60 Vbeta and 13 Jbeta primers. The repertoire was sequenced with immunoSEQ multiplex PCR; TCRdb's copy has only in-frame clones and lacks some. The sample lists approximately 120,000 clones; 75% to 85% were seen once. This receptor was obtained from a man between 35 and 55 years old in good health and CMV-seronegative. The source material was PBMCs.

CDR3 in DNA: TGTGCCAGCAGTTTGGTTCCAAGGGGGAACACTGAAGCTTTCTTT. Translated, it gives CASSLVPRGNTEAFF. The V gene is TRBV6-5, the J gene TRBJ1-1; the D gene is possibly TRBD1 (5 bases). The CDR3 is made up of 15 amino acids. Looked up from germline, CDR1 is MNHEY and CDR2 is SVGAGI. V lost 4 bases to trimming and J lost 1 base, with 13 bases between them.